The clone carrying this T cell receptor beta chain was picked up one time. CDR1 and CDR2 (germline): SGHTA, FQGNSA. The CDR3 is made up of 13 amino acids. Trimming took 5 bases from V and 5 from J; bases not matched to a gene: 5. This record belongs to a study of T cell responses to AZD1222 COVID-19 vaccine. Some clones are missing from TCRdb's copy, which holds only in-frame ones; the method was immunoSEQ multiplex PCR. The sample consists of some 130,000 clones, more than 85% of them appearing once. The sequencing here drew on peripheral blood, taken on day 0 of AZD1222 vaccination. The clonotype originates from an adult in good health. This chain links TRBV7-2 with TRBJ1-2; 7 bases are shared with TRBD1. The CDR3 reads CASSRQGPYGYTF. The CDR3 nucleotides are TGTGCCAGCAGCAGACAGGGACCTTATGGCTACACCTTC.